The 18 T cell receptor beta chains below were found in one sample sequenced in a study of blood T cell repertoires in COVID-19. Measured with immunoSEQ multiplex PCR; TCRdb has only the in-frame clones, and not every one. This sample has about 380,000 clones, with roughly 89% found just once. Sequencing was performed on peripheral blood. The receptors derive from a man aged 18 to 29 with active or convalescent COVID-19.

The chain carries TRBV13 and TRBJ2-7; TRBD1 aligns across 7 bases. This CDR3 region has 14 residues. V was pared by 5 bases and J by 0 bases, with 4 bases of the junction left unmatched. In germline, CDR1 is PRHDT, CDR2 FYEKMQ (reference sequence). CDR3 loop: CASSERDSSYEQYF. CDR3 DNA: TGTGCCAGCAGCGAACGGGACAGCTCCTACGAGCAGTACTTC.

This chain uses TRBV6-2 or TRBV6-3 with TRBJ2-1; 8 bases agree with TRBD2. Germline V CDR1 and CDR2: MNHEY, SVGEGT. This CDR3 has 16 residues. Unmatched junction bases numbered 8, after V lost 2 bases and J lost 5 bases. The CDR3, as DNA: TGTGCCAGCAGTTACCCGACGGTAGCGGGAAACAATGAGCAGTTCTTC. It specifies CASSYPTVAGNNEQFF.

CDR3: CASSRAGRGYGYTF. The CDR3 region has the DNA TGTGCCAGCAGTCGGGCGGGCCGCGGCTATGGCTACACCTTC. The genes are TRBV27 and TRBJ1-2; D call uncertain. Germline lookup yields CDR1 MNHEY and CDR2 SMNVEV (reference sequence). The CDR3 runs to 14 residues. V lost 5 bases and J lost 4, with 14 bases in between.

The V call is TRBV11-2, the J call TRBJ2-2, with TRBD1 as a possible D gene (6 bases). V shed 5 bases and J shed 2 bases, with 15 bases lying between them. Germline CDR1 SGHAT, CDR2 FQNNGV. There are 16 residues in the CDR3. CDR3 coding DNA: TGTGCCAGCAGCATAAAGACAGGATTAAACACCGGGGAGCTGTTTTTT. This translates into CASSIKTGLNTGELFF. Together with reference TRBV11-2 and TRBJ2-2, the CDR3 gives the full variable domain: EAGVAQSPRYKIIEKRQSVAFWCNPISGHATLYWYQQILGQGPKLLIQFQNNGVVDDSQLPKDRFSAERLKGVDSTLKIQPAKLEDSAVYLCASSIKTGLNTGELFFGEGSRLTVL.

The genes are TRBV10-3 and TRBJ1-1, with unresolved D. V lost 6 bases, J lost 5 bases, and 10 bases lay in between. Germline V lookup: CDR1 ENHRY, CDR2 SYGVKD. The CDR3 runs 12 residues. This CDR3 reads CAIRRDTTEAFF. The DNA of the CDR3 is TGTGCCATCAGACGAGACACTACTGAAGCTTTCTTT.

The gene calls are TRBV6-2 or TRBV6-3 and TRBJ2-7, with TRBD2 matching 7 bases. The CDR3 runs to 17 residues. V was pared by 0 bases and J by 5 bases, with 13 bases of the junction left unmatched. Germline CDR1 and CDR2: MNHEY and SVGEGT. CDR3: CASSYSKGFAGEDEQYF. CDR3 nucleotide sequence: TGTGCCAGCAGTTACTCGAAAGGTTTTGCGGGAGAGGACGAGCAGTACTTC.

This chain connects TRBV7-2 to TRBJ2-5; D is possibly TRBD2 (5 bases). The CDR3 consists of 13 residues. In germline, CDR1 is SGHTA, CDR2 FQGNSA. Trimming removed 3 bases at V and 5 bases at J, with 10 bases between. CDR3 coding DNA: TGTGCCAGCAGCTTCAGCGGTCAGGAGACCCAGTACTTC. Amino acid sequence: CASSFSGQETQYF.

This chain links TRBV28 with TRBJ1-1, with TRBD1 matching over 8 bases. CDR3 length equals 16 residues. Germline V gives CDR1 MDHEN, CDR2 SYDVKM. Trimming at V came to 4 bases and at J to 0 bases, leaving 7 bases not matched to a gene. The CDR3: CASSYPGQAMNTEAFF. The DNA for the CDR3 is TGTGCCAGCAGTTATCCGGGACAGGCCATGAACACTGAAGCTTTCTTT.

This chain uses TRBV29-1 with TRBJ1-1; the D gene is possibly TRBD1 (5 bases). The germline V gene encodes CDR1 SQVTM and CDR2 ANQGSEA. CDR3 length: 12 amino acids. V was pared by 7 bases and J by 5 bases, with 14 bases between. CDR3 DNA: TGCAGCGCTGACGTGACAGTGACTGAAGCTTTCTTT. Translated: CSADVTVTEAFF.

The genes are TRBV6-2 or TRBV6-3 and TRBJ2-2; 9 nucleotides line up with TRBD2. CDR3 length: 15 amino acids. J was trimmed by 5 bases and V by 5 bases; bases with no gene match: 6. Germline V gives CDR1 MNHEY, CDR2 SVGEGT. This CDR3 reads CASSPTSGSTGELFF. For the CDR3, the DNA is TGTGCCAGCAGTCCCACTAGCGGGTCTACCGGGGAGCTGTTTTTT.

The V call is TRBV2, the J call TRBJ1-1, with D possibly TRBD1 on 5 matching bases. There are 16 residues in the CDR3. Trimming removed 2 bases at V and 6 bases at J, with 19 bases between. Germline values: CDR1 SNHLY, CDR2 FYNNEI. The CDR3 loop reads CASSEYPGVAVSEAFF. CDR3 in DNA: TGTGCCAGCAGTGAATATCCGGGGGTCGCGGTCTCTGAAGCTTTCTTT. The full variable domain, rest sourced from reference TRBV2 and TRBJ1-1, is EPEVTQTPSHQVTQMGQEVILRCVPISNHLYFYWYRQILGQKVEFLVSFYNNEISEKSEIFDDQFSVERPDGSNFTLKIRSTKLEDSAMYFCASSEYPGVAVSEAFFGQGTRLTVV.

The chain combines TRBV12-3 or TRBV12-4 with TRBJ1-5, with D hard to call. CDR3 size: 12 residues. With 6 bases removed from V and 7 bases from J, the gap between germline ends came to 10 bases. The CDR3 sequence is CASRLSVQPQHF. As DNA, the CDR3 is TGTGCCAGCAGATTATCGGTCCAGCCCCAGCATTTT.

This chain uses TRBV11-2 with TRBJ2-5; the match to TRBD2 covers 12 bases. The V gene's germline CDR1 is SGHAT and CDR2 FQNNGV. The ends lost 1 base at V and 3 bases at J; junction bases unmatched: 9. The CDR3 extends over 18 amino acids. The CDR3 bases are TGTGCCAGCAGCTTAGGACTAGCGGGGGCCGCCGGGAAAGAGACCCAGTACTTC. This translates into CASSLGLAGAAGKETQYF.

This rearrangement joins TRBV7-3 to TRBJ2-3; 7 positions agree with TRBD2. Germline loops: CDR1 SGHTA, CDR2 FQGTGA. V lost 5 bases to trimming and J lost 5 bases; unmatched junction nucleotides: 4. The length of the CDR3 is 13 residues. CDR3 bases: TGTGCCAGCAGCGCAGCTAGCGGAGATACGCAGTATTTT. Its translation is CASSAASGDTQYF.

V gene TRBV20-1 combines with J gene TRBJ2-3; 9 bases align to TRBD2. Germline CDR1 and CDR2: DFQATT and SNEGSKA (reference sequence). Trimming cost V 3 bases and J 2 bases; bases outside gene matches: 9. This CDR3 comprises 16 residues. CDR3 bases: TGCAGTGCTAGTACCAAGACTAGCGGCTCCACAGATACGCAGTATTTT. Encoded protein: CSASTKTSGSTDTQYF.

This clone was seen only once. This chain connects TRBV28 to TRBJ1-1, with 11 bases matching TRBD1. V was clipped by 8 bases and J by 7 bases; unmatched bases: 15. The CDR3 has 16 residues. Germline assignment: CDR1 MDHEN and CDR2 SYDVKM. The chain's CDR3 is CASGKIGQGAHIEAFF. DNA of the CDR3: TGTGCCAGCGGTAAGATAGGACAGGGGGCGCATATTGAAGCTTTCTTT.

V is TRBV18 and J is TRBJ1-5; tentative D call: TRBD1 (6 bases). V lost 3 bases and J lost 4, with 16 bases in between. In germline, CDR1 is KGHSH, CDR2 LQKENI. The CDR3 loop spans 16 amino acids. The CDR3, as DNA: TGTGCCAGCTCACCCGGGTCAGGGGCCCCGAATCAGCCCCAGCATTTT. Translating gives CASSPGSGAPNQPQHF.

The CDR3 reads CASSQLTSGGSGEQYF. The CDR3 DNA sequence: TGTGCCAGCAGCCAACTGACTAGCGGGGGGTCCGGCGAGCAGTACTTC. The rearrangement uses TRBV4-2 and TRBJ2-7; 13 bases fit TRBD2. J gave up 6 bases and V 2 bases, and 7 bases lay outside the gene matches. The CDR3 length is 16 residues. Germline V gene sequence: CDR1 LGHNA, CDR2 YNFKEQ.